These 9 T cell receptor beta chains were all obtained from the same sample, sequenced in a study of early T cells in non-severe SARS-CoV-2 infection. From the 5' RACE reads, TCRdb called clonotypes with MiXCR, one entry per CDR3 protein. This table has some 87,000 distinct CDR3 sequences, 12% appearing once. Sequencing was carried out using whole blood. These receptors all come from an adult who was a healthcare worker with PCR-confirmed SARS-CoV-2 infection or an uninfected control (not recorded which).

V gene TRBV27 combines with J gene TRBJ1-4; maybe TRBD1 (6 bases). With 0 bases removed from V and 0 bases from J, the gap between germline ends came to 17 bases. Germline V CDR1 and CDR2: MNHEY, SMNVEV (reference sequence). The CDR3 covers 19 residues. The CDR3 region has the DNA TGTGCCAGCAGTTTATCACAGGGTCGGTTTAGGCCAACTAATGAAAAACTGTTTTTT. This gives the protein CASSLSQGRFRPTNEKLFF.

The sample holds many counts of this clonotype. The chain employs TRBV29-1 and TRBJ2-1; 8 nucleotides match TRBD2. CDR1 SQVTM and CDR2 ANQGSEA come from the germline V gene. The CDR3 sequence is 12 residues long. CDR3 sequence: CTHGTSYNEQFF. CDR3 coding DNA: TGCACCCACGGGACTAGCTACAATGAGCAGTTCTTC.

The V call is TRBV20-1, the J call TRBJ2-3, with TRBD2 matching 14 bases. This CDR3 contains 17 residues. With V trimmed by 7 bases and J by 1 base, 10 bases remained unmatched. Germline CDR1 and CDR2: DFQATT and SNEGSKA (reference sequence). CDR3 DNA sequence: TGCAGTGGTCGGGGACTAGCGGGAGAAAGGGGCACAGATACGCAGTATTTT. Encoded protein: CSGRGLAGERGTDTQYF.

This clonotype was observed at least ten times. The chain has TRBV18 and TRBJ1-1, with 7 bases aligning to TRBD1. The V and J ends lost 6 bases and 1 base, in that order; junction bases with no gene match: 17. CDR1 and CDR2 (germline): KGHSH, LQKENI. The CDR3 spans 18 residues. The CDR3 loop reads CASSLGQDAMVTNTEAFF. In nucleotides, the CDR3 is TGTGCCAGCTCCCTCGGACAGGACGCTATGGTGACGAACACTGAAGCTTTCTTT.

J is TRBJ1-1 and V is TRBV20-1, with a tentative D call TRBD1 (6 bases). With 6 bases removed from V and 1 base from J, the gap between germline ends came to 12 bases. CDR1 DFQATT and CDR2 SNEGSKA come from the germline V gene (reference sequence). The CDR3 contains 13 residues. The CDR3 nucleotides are TGCAGTGCCAGGACAGACCCGAACACTGAAGCTTTCTTT. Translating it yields CSARTDPNTEAFF.

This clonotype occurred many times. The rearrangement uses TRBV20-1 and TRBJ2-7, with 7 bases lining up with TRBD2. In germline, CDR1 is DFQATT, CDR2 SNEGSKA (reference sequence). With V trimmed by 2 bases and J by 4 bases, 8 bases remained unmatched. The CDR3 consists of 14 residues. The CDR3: CSARSGSGVYEQYF. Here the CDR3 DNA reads TGCAGTGCTAGATCCGGCAGCGGGGTATACGAGCAGTACTTC.

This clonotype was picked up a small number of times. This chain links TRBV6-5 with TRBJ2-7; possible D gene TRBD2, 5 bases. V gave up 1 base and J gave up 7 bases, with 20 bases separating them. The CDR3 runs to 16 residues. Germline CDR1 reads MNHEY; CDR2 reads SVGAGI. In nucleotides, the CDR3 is TGTGCCAGCAGTTACTACTTCGGATTGACCTCGGGGGAGCAGTACTTC. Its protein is CASSYYFGLTSGEQYF.

CDR3 in DNA: TGCAGCGTTAGGCGGCAGCTGAACACTGAAGCTTTCTTT. Translation gives CSVRRQLNTEAFF. This chain links TRBV29-1 with TRBJ1-1; D unresolved. Germline V lookup: CDR1 SQVTM, CDR2 ANQGSEA. V was shortened by 5 bases and J by 0 bases, with 10 bases between the two germline ends. This CDR3 contains 13 residues. Full variable domain (outside the CDR3, taken from reference TRBV29-1 and TRBJ1-1): SAVISQKPSRDICQRGTSLTIQCQVDSQVTMMFWYRQQPGQSLTLIATANQGSEATYESGFVIDKFPISRPNLTFSTLTVSNMSPEDSSIYLCSVRRQLNTEAFFGQGTRLTVV.

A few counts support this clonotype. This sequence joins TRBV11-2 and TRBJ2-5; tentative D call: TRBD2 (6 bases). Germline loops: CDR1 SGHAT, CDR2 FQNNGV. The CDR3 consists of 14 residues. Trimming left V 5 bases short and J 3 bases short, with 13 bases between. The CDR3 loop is CASSLNPGEETQYF. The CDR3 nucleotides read TGTGCCAGCAGCCTTAACCCGGGAGAAGAGACCCAGTACTTC.